This T cell receptor (beta chain) was recovered during a study of technical replicates of blood from a handful of donors. The assay was immunoSEQ multiplex PCR, and TCRdb's table has in-frame clones only and misses some. Of over 60,000 clones detected, about 90% appear once; the ten largest clones hold approximately 4.8%. The CDR3 contains 12 residues. Unmatched junction bases numbered 4, after V lost 7 bases and J lost 5 bases. CDR1 and CDR2 from the germline V gene are SEHNR and FQNEAQ (reference sequence). The sample consisted of PBMCs. The genes are TRBV7-9 and TRBJ2-5; 7 bases map to TRBD2. This clonotype originated in a human donor in good health. Some clones in this sample may be carry-over from other donors' samples. CDR3 in DNA: TGTGCCAGCAAGCGGGGAACCGAGACCCAGTACTTC. This gives the protein CASKRGTETQYF. Filled out from reference TRBV7-9 and TRBJ2-5, the complete variable domain reads DTGVSQNPRHKITKRGQNVTFRCDPISEHNRLYWYRQTLGQGPEFLTYFQNEAQLEKSRLLSDRFSAERPKGSFSTLEIQRTEQGDSAMYLCASKRGTETQYFGPGTRLLVL.